A single sample is the source of the 14 T cell receptor beta chains below, sequenced in a study of PD-L1 blockade in urothelial cancer. Time point noted: peripheral blood 6 weeks after treatment start. Generated by immunoSEQ multiplex PCR, the TCRdb table keeps only in-frame clones and is missing some. The sample consists of 20,000 to 25,000 clones, around nine tenths of them appearing once. This specimen consisted of PBMCs, obtained around atezolizumab (anti-PD-L1) treatment. The receptor set was obtained from an older woman with urothelial cancer.

This chain links TRBV7-9 with TRBJ2-3; D not resolved. Germline V gene data show CDR1 as SEHNR and CDR2 as FQNEAQ (reference sequence). Trimming removed 3 bases at V and 3 bases at J, with 10 bases between. CDR3 length: 14 amino acids. The DNA for the CDR3 is TGTGCCAGCAGCTTTGGGCCGAATACAGATACGCAGTATTTT. Translation: CASSFGPNTDTQYF.

The chain couples TRBV9 to TRBJ2-7, with 7 bases lining up with TRBD1. The CDR3 has 14 residues. The germline V gene has CDR1 SGDLS and CDR2 YYNGEE. V dropped 4 bases and J dropped 5; count of bases not matched to a gene: 9. The CDR3 loop reads CASSSADRPDEQYF. The CDR3 nucleotides read TGTGCCAGCAGCTCCGCGGACAGGCCAGACGAGCAGTACTTC.

The CDR3, as DNA: TGTGCCAGCACCATTGGGGGGGGTTCCGGGACCCAGTACTTC. Amino acid sequence: CASTIGGGSGTQYF. This rearrangement joins TRBV7-7 to TRBJ2-5, with 7 positions matching TRBD2. The CDR3 contains 14 residues. Germline assignment: CDR1 SSHAT and CDR2 FNYEAQ (reference sequence). With V trimmed by 7 bases and J by 7 bases, 12 bases remained unmatched.

The chain links TRBV4-3 to TRBJ1-2, with 8 positions matching TRBD1. V was pared by 3 bases and J by 4 bases, with 10 bases of the junction left unmatched. The length of the CDR3 is 16 residues. Germline CDR1 is LGHNA and CDR2 is YSLEER. This CDR3 reads CASSHRPGQAIYGYTF. The CDR3 bases are TGCGCCAGCAGCCATCGGCCGGGACAGGCGATCTATGGCTACACCTTC.

The chain has TRBV4-1 and TRBJ1-3; D perhaps matches TRBD1 (6 bases). This CDR3 has 15 residues. Germline values: CDR1 MGHRA, CDR2 YSYEKL. V was trimmed by 4 bases and J by 2 bases, leaving 12 bases between them. CDR3 amino acids: CASSPGGGPGNTIYF. In DNA form, the CDR3 reads TGCGCCAGCAGCCCGGGAGGGGGTCCTGGAAACACCATATATTTT.

The chain links TRBV19 to TRBJ2-3, with 8 bases lining up with TRBD2. Germline CDR1 reads LNHDA; CDR2 reads SQIVND (reference sequence). The V gene end was trimmed by 5 bases and the J gene end by 6 bases; junction bases not matched to a gene: 13. There are 16 residues in the CDR3. The CDR3 loop reads CASSPWTSLGRDTQYF. CDR3 coding DNA: TGTGCCAGTAGTCCCTGGACTAGCCTGGGGAGGGATACGCAGTATTTT. The full variable domain, in which reference TRBV19 and TRBJ2-3 provide the parts outside the CDR3, is DGGITQSPKYLFRKEGQNVTLSCEQNLNHDAMYWYRQDPGQGLRLIYYSQIVNDFQKGDIAEGYSVSREKKESFPLTVTSAQKNPTAFYLCASSPWTSLGRDTQYFGPGTRLTVL.

This rearrangement joins TRBV28 to TRBJ2-3; 7 nucleotides align to TRBD1. The CDR3 is made up of 15 amino acids. With 3 bases clipped from V and 3 bases from J, the junction kept 6 bases outside the gene matches. The germline gives CDR1 MDHEN, CDR2 SYDVKM. CDR3: CASSFRVRGTDTQYF. The CDR3 DNA reads as TGTGCCAGCAGTTTTAGAGTCAGGGGGACAGATACGCAGTATTTT.

The chain couples TRBV19 to TRBJ2-1; 10 bases match TRBD2. The CDR3 covers 15 residues. Losses at the gene ends were 1 base for V and 4 bases for J; bases not matched to a gene: 1. Germline V gives CDR1 LNHDA, CDR2 SQIVND (reference sequence). CDR3 protein: CASSIASGGYNEQFF. CDR3 nucleotides: TGTGCCAGTAGTATAGCTAGCGGGGGTTACAATGAGCAGTTCTTC. The full variable domain, completed using reference TRBV19 and TRBJ2-1, is DGGITQSPKYLFRKEGQNVTLSCEQNLNHDAMYWYRQDPGQGLRLIYYSQIVNDFQKGDIAEGYSVSREKKESFPLTVTSAQKNPTAFYLCASSIASGGYNEQFFGPGTRLTVL.

The rearrangement joins TRBV10-3 to TRBJ2-3; 12 bases match TRBD2. The CDR3 spans 17 residues. With 7 bases clipped from V and 0 bases from J, the junction kept 8 bases outside the gene matches. Germline lookup yields CDR1 ENHRY and CDR2 SYGVKD. The CDR3 loop is CAITRTSGVESTDTQYF. The CDR3 coding sequence is TGTGCCATCACTAGGACTAGCGGGGTTGAAAGCACAGATACGCAGTATTTT.

This CDR3 is CASSLEGFGGYTF. CDR3 bases: TGTGCCAGCAGCTTAGAGGGGTTCGGCGGCTACACCTTC. The chain links TRBV7-2 to TRBJ1-2; tentatively, D is TRBD1 (5 bases). CDR1 and CDR2 from the germline V gene are SGHTA and FQGNSA. This CDR3 has 13 residues. The ends were cut back, 1 base at V and 8 bases at J, with 11 bases in the middle.

V and J are TRBV19 and TRBJ2-2, with 9 positions matching TRBD2. The CDR3 totals 13 residues. Germline V lookup: CDR1 LNHDA, CDR2 SQIVND (reference sequence). After removal of 7 bases from V and 6 bases from J, the junction contained 3 bases not matched to a gene. The CDR3 here is CASKRGAAGELFF. Here the CDR3 DNA reads TGTGCCAGTAAGCGGGGGGCGGCCGGGGAGCTGTTTTTT.

The chain joins TRBV21-1 to TRBJ2-3; the table assigns TRBD2, which was not confirmed against the DNA. TRBV21-1 is an annotated pseudogene. There are 14 residues in the CDR3. The CDR3 loop reads CASSKGGYTDTQYF. The DNA for the CDR3 is TGTGCCAGCAGCAAAGGCGGTTACACAGATACGCAGTATTTT.

This clone was detected once. This rearrangement joins TRBV5-6 to TRBJ2-1; TRBD2 matches at 16 bases. Unmatched junction bases numbered 7, after V lost 3 bases and J lost 4 bases. This CDR3 region has 18 residues. Germline CDR1 reads SGHDT; CDR2 reads YYEEEE. CDR3 sequence: CASSSPGLAGGGYNEQFF. DNA for the CDR3: TGTGCCAGCAGCTCTCCGGGACTAGCGGGAGGGGGTTACAATGAGCAGTTCTTC.

The table lists this clone with a few counts. The gene calls are TRBV5-1 and TRBJ1-5, with D perhaps matching TRBD1 (5 bases). The CDR3 totals 14 residues. Per germline, CDR1 SGHRS and CDR2 YFSETQ. V shed 0 bases and J shed 3 bases, with 7 bases lying between them. The CDR3 DNA sequence: TGCGCCAGCAGCTTGGGGGGCAACAATCAGCCCCAGCATTTT. Encoded protein: CASSLGGNNQPQHF.